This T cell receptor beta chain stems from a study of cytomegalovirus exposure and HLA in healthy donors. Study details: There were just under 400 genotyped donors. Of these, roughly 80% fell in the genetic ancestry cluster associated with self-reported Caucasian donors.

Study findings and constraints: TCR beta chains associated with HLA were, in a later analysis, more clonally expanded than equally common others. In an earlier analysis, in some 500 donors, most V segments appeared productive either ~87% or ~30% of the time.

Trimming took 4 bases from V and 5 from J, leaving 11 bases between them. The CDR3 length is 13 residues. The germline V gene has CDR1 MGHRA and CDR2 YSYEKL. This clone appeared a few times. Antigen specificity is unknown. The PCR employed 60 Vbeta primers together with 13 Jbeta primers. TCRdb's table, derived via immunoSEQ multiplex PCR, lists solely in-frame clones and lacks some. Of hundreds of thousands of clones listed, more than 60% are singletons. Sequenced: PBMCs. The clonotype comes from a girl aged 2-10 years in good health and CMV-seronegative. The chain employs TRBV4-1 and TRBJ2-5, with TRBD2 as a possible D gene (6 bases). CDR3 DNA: TGCGCCAGCAGCCTTCAGGAGGGGGAGACCCAGTACTTC. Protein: CASSLQEGETQYF.